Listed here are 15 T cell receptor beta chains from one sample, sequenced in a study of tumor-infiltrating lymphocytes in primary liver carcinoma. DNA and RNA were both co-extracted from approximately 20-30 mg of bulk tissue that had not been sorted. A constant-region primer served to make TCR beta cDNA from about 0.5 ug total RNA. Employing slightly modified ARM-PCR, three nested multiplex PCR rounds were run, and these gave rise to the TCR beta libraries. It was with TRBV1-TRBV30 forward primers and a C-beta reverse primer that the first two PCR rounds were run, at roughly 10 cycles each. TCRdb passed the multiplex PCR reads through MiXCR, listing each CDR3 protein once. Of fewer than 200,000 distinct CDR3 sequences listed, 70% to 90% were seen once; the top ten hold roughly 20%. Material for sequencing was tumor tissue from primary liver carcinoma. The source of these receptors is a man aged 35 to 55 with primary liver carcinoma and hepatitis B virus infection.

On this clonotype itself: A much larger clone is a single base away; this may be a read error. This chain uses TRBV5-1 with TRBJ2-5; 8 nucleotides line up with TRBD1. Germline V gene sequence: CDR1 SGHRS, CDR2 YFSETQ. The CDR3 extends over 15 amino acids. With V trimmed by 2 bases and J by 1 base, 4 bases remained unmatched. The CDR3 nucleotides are TGCGCCAGCAGCTTACTGGACAGGGTCCAAGAGACCCAGTACTTC. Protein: CASSLLDRVQETQYF.

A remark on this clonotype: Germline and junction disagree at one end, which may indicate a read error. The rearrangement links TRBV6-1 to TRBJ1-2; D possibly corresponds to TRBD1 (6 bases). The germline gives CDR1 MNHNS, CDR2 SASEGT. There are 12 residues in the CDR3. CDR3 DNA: TGCGCCGGACTGACAGGCGTCTATGGCTACACCTTC. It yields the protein CAGLTGVYGYTF.

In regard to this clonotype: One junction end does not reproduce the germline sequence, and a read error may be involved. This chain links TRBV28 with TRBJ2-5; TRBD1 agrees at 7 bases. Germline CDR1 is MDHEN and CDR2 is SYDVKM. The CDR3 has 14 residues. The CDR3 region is CTSTPDRVVETQYF. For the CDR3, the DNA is TGTACCAGCACGCCAGACAGGGTGGTAGAGACCCAGTACTTC.

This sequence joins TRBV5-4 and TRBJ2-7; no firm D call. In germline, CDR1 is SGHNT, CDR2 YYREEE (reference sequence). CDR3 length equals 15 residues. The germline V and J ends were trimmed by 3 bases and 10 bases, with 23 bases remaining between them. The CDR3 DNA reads TGTGCCAGCAGCTCCAAAGACGGATTCTCCTTCGAACAGTACTTC. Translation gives CASSSKDGFSFEQYF.

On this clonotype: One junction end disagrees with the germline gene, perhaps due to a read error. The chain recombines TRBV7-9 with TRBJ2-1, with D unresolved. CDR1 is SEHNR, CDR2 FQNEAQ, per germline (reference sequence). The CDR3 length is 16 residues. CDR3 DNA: TGTGCCAGCAGTTTAGCATTACCGGGTTCCTACAATGAGCAGTTCTTC. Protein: CASSLALPGSYNEQFF.

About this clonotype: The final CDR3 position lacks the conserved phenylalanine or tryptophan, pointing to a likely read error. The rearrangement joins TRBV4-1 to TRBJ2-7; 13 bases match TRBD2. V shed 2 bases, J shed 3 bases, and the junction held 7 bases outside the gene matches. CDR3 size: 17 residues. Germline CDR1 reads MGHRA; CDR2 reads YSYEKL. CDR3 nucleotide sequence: TGCGCCAGCAGCCAACAAAGGACTAGCGGGAGTATCTACGAGCAGTACTTA. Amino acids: CASSQQRTSGSIYEQYL.

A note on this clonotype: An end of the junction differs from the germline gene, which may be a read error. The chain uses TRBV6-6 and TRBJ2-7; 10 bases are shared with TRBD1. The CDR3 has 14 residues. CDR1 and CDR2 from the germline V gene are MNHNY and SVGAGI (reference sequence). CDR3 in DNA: TGTACCAGCAGTTCACCGGGACAGGGGTATGAGCAGTACTTC. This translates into CTSSSPGQGYEQYF.

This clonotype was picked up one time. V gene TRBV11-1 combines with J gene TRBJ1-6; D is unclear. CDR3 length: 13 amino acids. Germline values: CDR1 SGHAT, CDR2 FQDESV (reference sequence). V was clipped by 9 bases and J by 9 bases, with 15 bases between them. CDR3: CARSRTLASPLHF. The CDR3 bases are TGTGCCAGGAGCCGGACCCTAGCTTCACCCCTCCACTTT.

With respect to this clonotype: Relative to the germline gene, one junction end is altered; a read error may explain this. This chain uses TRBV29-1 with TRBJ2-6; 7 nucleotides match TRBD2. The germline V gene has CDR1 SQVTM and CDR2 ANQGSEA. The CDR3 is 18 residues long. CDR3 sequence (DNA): TGCAGCGTTGGAGGGACTAACGGGAGCCTCTCTGGGGCCAACGTCCCGACTTTC. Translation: CSVGGTNGSLSGANVPTF.

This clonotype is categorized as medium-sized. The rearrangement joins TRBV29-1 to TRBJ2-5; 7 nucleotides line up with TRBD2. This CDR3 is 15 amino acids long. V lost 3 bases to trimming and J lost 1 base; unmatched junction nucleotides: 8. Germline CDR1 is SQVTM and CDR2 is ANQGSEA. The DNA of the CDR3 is TGCAGCGTTGAGGGACCCGGGAGGCTCCAAGAGACCCAGTACTTC. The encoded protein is CSVEGPGRLQETQYF.

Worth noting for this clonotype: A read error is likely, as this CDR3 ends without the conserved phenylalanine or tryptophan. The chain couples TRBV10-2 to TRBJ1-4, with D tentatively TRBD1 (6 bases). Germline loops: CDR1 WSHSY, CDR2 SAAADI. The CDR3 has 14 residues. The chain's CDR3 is CANTQPGQRERLFL. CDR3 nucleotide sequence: TGCGCCAACACCCAACCGGGACAAAGGGAAAGACTGTTTTTA.

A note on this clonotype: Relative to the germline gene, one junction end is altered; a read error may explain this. The CDR3 protein is CTISLGVSNNERFF. The CDR3 nucleotides read TGTACCATCAGCTTAGGGGTCAGCAACAATGAGCGGTTCTTC. V usage is TRBV11-3 and J usage is TRBJ2-1; D might be TRBD1 (5 bases). The germline V gene has CDR1 SGHNT and CDR2 YENEEA. This CDR3 contains 14 residues.

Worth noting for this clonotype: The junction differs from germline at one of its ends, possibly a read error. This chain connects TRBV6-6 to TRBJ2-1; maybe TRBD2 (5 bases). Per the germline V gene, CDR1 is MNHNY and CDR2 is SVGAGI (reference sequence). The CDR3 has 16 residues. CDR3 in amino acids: CASSLTGNSSYDEQFF. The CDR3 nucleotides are TGTGCCAGCAGTTTAACCGGGAATAGCTCCTACGATGAGCAGTTCTTC.

The CDR3 is CSVDPGLGMVAEAFF. CDR3 nucleotides: TGCAGCGTTGATCCAGGGTTGGGTATGGTCGCTGAAGCTTTCTTT. The genes are TRBV29-1 and TRBJ1-1; maybe TRBD1 (5 bases). The length of the CDR3 is 15 residues. The ends were cut back, 3 bases at V and 6 bases at J, with 20 bases in the middle. CDR1 SQVTM and CDR2 ANQGSEA come from the germline V gene.

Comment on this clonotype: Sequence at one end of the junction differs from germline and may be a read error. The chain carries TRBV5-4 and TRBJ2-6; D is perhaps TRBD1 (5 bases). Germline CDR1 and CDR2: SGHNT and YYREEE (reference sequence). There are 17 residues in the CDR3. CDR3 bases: TGTGCCAGCAGCCCCGGGTCTCTCTTCCCTGGGGCCAACCTCCTGACTTTC. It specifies CASSPGSLFPGANLLTF.